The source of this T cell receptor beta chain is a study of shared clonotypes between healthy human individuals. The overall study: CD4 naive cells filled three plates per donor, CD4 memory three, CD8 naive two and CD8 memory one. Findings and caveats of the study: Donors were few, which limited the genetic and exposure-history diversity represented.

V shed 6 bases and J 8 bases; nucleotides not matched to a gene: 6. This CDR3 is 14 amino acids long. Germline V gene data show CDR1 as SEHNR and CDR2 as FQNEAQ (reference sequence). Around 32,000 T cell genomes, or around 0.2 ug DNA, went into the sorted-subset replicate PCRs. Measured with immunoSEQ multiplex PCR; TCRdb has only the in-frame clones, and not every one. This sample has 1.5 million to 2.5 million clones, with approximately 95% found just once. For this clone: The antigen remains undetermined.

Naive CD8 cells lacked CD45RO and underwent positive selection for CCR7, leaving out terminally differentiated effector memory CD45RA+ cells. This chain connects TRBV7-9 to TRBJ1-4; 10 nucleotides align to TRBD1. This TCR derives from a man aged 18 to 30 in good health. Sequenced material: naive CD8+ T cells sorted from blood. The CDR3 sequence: CASSPGTGAEKLFF. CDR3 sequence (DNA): TGTGCCAGCAGTCCCGGGACAGGGGCGGAAAAACTGTTTTTT.